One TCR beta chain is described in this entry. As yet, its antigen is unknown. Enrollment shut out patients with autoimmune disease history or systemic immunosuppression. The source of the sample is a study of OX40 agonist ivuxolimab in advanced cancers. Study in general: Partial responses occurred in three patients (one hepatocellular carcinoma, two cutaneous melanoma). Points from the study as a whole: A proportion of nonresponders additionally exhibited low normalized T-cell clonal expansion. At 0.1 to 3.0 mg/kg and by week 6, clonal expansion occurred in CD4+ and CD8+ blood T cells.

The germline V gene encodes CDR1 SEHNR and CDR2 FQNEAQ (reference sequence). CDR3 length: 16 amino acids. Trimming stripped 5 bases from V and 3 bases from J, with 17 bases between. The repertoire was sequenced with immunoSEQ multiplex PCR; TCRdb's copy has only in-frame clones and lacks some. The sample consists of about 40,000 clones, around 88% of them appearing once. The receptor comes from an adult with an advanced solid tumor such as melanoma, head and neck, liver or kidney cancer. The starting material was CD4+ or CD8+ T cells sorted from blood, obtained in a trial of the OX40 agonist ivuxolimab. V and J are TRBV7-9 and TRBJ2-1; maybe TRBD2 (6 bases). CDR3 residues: CASSGASGVVYNEQFF. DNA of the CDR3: TGTGCCAGCAGCGGAGCCTCGGGGGTGGTCTACAATGAGCAGTTCTTC.